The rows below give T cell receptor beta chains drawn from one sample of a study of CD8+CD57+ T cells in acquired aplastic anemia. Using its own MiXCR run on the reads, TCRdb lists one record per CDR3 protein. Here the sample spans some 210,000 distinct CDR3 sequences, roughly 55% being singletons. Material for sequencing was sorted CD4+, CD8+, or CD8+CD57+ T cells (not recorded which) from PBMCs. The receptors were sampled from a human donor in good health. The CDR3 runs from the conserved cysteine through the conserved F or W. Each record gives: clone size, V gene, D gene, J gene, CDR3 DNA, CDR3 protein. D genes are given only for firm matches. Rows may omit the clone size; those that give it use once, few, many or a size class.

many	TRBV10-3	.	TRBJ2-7	TGTGCCATCAGTGGGCCTATATACGAGCAGTACTTC	CAISGPIYEQYF
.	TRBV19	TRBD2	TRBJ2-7	TGTGCCAGTAGTATTAGCGGGGGCGGGAGCTACGAGCAGTACTTC	CASSISGGGSYEQYF
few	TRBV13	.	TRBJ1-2	TGTGCCAGCAGCCGAGTCGGGGGGGCAGCTGGCTACACCTTC	CASSRVGGAAGYTF
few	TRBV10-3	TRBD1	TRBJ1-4	TGTGCCATCAGTGGCCGGGACAGGGGGCTGTCTAATGAAAAACTGTTTTTT	CAISGRDRGLSNEKLFF
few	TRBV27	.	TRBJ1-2	TGTGCCAGCAGTTTGATGCCAAACTATGGCTACACCTTC	CASSLMPNYGYTF
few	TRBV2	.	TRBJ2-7	TGTGCCAGTTCTCCAGTTGGCTACGAGCAGTACTTC	CASSPVGYEQYF
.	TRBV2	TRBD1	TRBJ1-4	TGTGCCAGCAGACTACAGGGGAATGAAAAACTGTTTTTT	CASRLQGNEKLFF
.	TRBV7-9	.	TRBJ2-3	TGTGCCAGCAGACCCTCTAGCACAGATACGCAGTATTTT	CASRPSSTDTQYF
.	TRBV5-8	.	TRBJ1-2	TGTGCCAGCAGCCCCCATGTAGGTGGCTACACCTTC	CASSPHVGGYTF
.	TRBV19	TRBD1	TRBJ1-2	TGTGCCAGTAGTATATCTGGGGCAGGGGGCCACTATGGCTACACCTTC	CASSISGAGGHYGYTF
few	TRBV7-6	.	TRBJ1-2	TGTGCCAGCAGCTTATTGGCCGGGGCTGAAGCTGGCTACACCTTC	CASSLLAGAEAGYTF
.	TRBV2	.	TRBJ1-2	TGTGCCAGCAGTGAAGCGGACGGAGCTAACTATGGCTACACCTTC	CASSEADGANYGYTF
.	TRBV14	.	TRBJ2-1	TGTGCCAGCAGCCCTACTAGGGGGTCATACAATGAGCAGTTCTTC	CASSPTRGSYNEQFF
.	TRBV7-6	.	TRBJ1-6	TGTGCCAGTAGCTTAGGCAATACCTCACCCCTCCACTTT	CASSLGNTSPLHF